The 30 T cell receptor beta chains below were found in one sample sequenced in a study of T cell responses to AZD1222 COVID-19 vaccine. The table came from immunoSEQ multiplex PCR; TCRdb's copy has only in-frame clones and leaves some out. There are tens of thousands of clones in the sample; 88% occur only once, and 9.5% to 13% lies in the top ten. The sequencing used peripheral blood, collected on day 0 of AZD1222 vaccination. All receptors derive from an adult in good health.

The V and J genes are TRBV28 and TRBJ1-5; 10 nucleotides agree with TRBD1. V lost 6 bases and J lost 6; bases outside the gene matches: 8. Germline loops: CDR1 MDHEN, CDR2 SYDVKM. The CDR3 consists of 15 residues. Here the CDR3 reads CASRPGTGDGQPQHF. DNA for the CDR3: TGTGCCAGCAGACCCGGGACAGGGGATGGTCAGCCCCAGCATTTT.

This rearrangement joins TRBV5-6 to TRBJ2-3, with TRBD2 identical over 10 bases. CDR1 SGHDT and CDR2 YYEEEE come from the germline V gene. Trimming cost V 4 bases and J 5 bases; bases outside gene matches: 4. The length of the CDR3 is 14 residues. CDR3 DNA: TGTGCCAGCAGCCAGCGGGGGGGCCGAGATACGCAGTATTTT. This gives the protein CASSQRGGRDTQYF.

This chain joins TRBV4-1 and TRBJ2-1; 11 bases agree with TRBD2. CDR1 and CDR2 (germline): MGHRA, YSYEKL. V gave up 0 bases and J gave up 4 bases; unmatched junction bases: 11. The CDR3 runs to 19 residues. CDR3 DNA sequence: TGCGCCAGCAGCCAAGAGGCCGATAGCGGGGGGGTTCCATACAATGAGCAGTTCTTC. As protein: CASSQEADSGGVPYNEQFF.

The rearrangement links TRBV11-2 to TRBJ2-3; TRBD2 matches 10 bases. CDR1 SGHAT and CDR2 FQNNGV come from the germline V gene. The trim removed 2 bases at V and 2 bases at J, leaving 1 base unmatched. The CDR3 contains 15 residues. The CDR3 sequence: CASSLLAGATDTQYF. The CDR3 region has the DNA TGTGCCAGCAGCTTACTAGCGGGGGCCACAGATACGCAGTATTTT.

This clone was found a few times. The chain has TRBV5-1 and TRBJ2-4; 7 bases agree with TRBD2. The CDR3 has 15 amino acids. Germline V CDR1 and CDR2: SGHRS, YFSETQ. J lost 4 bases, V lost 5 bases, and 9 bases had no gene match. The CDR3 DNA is TGCGCCAGCAGGTTACTAGCGATCCCGAAAAACATTCAGTACTTC. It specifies CASRLLAIPKNIQYF.

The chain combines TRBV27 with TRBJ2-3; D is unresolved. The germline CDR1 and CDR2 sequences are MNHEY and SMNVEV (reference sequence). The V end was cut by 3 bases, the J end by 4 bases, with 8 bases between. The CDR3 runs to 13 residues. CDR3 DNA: TGTGCCAGCAGTTTCCTAGAAGCAGATACGCAGTATTTT. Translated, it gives CASSFLEADTQYF.

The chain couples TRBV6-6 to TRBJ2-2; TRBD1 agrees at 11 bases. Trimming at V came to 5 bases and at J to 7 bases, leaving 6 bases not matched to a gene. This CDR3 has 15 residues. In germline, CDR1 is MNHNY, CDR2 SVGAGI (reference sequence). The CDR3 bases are TGTGCCAGCAGTGCGGACAGGGGGCAGGACGGGGAGCTGTTTTTT. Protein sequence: CASSADRGQDGELFF.

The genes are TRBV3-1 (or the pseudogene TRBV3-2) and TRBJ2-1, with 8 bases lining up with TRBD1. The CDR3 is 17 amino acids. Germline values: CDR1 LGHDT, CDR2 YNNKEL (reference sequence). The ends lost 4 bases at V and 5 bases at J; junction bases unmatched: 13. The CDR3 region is CASSPPFRTGKNNEQFF. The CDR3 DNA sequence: TGTGCCAGCAGCCCCCCTTTCCGGACAGGGAAGAACAATGAGCAGTTCTTC.

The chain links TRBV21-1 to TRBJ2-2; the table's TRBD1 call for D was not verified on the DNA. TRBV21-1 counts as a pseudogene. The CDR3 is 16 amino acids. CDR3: CASSNVRQLNTGELFF. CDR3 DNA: TGTGCCAGCAGCAACGTGAGACAGCTGAACACCGGGGAGCTGTTTTTT.

The CDR3 here is CASSQSSNQPQHF. The CDR3, as DNA: TGTGCCAGCAGCCAGTCTAGCAATCAGCCCCAGCATTTT. This chain connects TRBV28 to TRBJ1-5; no reliable D call. Germline V gene sequence: CDR1 MDHEN, CDR2 SYDVKM. This CDR3 comprises 13 residues. V lost 6 bases and J 0 bases, leaving 6 bases between the germline ends.

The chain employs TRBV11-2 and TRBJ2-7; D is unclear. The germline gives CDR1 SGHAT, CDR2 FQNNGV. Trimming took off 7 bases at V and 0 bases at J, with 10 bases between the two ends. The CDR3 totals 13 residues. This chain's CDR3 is CASTGPSSYEQYV. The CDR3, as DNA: TGTGCCAGCACCGGACCCAGCTCCTACGAGCAGTACGTC.

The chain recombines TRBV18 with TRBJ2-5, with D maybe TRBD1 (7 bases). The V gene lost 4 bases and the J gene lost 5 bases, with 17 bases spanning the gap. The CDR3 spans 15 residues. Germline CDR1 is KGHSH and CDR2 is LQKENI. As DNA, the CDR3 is TGTGCCAGCTCACGACAGGGAGGACATGCGGAGACCCAGTACTTC. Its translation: CASSRQGGHAETQYF.

Here the CDR3 reads CASSRGGGNEQFF. CDR3 bases: TGCGCCAGCAGCCGCGGAGGGGGCAATGAGCAGTTCTTC. The V call is TRBV5-1, the J call TRBJ2-1; perhaps D is TRBD1 or TRBD2 (6 bases each). CDR1 and CDR2 from the germline V gene are SGHRS and YFSETQ. Trimming pared 4 bases from V and 6 bases from J, leaving 11 bases between. This CDR3 is built from 13 residues.

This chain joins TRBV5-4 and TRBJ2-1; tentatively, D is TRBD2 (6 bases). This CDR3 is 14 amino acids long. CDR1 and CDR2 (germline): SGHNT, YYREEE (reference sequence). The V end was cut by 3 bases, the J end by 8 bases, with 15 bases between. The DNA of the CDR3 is TGTGCCAGCAGCTCCCCGTCTAGCGACGATGAGCAGTTCTTC. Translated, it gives CASSSPSSDDEQFF.

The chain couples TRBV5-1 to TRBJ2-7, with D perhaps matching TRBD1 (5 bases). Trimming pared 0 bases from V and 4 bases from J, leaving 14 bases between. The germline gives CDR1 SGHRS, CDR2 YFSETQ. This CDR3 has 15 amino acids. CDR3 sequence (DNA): TGCGCCAGCAGCTTGGGGGATAGACAGATTTACGAGCAGTACTTC. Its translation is CASSLGDRQIYEQYF.

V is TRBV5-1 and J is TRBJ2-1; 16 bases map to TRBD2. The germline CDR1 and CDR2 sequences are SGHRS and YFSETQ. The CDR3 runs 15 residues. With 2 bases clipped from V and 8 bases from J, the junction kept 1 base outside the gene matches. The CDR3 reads CASSFGTSGRDEQFF. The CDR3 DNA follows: TGCGCCAGCAGCTTTGGGACTAGCGGGAGGGATGAGCAGTTCTTC.

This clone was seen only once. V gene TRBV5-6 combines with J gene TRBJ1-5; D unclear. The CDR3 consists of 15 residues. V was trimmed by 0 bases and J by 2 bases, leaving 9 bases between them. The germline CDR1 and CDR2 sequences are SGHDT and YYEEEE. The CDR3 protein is CASSLATAGNQPQHF. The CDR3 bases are TGTGCCAGCAGCTTGGCGACGGCAGGCAATCAGCCCCAGCATTTT. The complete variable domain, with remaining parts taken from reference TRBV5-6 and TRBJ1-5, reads DAGVTQSPTHLIKTRGQQVTLRCSPKSGHDTVSWYQQALGQGPQFIFQYYEEEERQRGNFPDRFSGHQFPNYSSELNVNALLLGDSALYLCASSLATAGNQPQHFGDGTRLSIL.

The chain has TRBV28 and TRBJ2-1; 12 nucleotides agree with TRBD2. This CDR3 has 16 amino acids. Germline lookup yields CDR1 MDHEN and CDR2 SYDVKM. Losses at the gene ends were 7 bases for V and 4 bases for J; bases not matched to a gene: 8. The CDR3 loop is CASTPQGLAGYNEQFF. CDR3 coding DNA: TGTGCCAGCACTCCCCAGGGACTAGCGGGTTACAATGAGCAGTTCTTC. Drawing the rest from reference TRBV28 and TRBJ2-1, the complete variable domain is DVKVTQSSRYLVKRTGEKVFLECVQDMDHENMFWYRQDPGLGLRLIYFSYDVKMKEKGDIPEGYSVSREKKERFSLILESASTNQTSMYLCASTPQGLAGYNEQFFGPGTRLTVL.

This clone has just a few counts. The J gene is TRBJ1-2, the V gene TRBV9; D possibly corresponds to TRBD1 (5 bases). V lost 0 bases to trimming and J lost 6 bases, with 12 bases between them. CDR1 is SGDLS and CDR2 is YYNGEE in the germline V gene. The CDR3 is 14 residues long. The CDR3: CASSVGQGQDGYTF. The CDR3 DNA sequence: TGTGCCAGCAGCGTAGGGCAGGGCCAGGATGGCTACACCTTC.

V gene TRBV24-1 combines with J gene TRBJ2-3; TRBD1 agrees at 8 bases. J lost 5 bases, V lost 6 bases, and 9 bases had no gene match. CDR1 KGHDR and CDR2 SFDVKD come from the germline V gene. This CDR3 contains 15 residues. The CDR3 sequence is CATSQTGVRGDTQYF. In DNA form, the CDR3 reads TGTGCCACCAGTCAGACAGGGGTGAGAGGAGATACGCAGTATTTT.

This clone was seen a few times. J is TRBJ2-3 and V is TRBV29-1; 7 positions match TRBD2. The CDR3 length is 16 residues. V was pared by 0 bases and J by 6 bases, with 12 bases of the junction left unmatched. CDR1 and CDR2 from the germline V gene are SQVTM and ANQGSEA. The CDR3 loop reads CSVEEKRRTRGDTQYF. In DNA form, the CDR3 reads TGCAGCGTTGAAGAGAAGCGTCGGACTAGGGGCGATACGCAGTATTTT.

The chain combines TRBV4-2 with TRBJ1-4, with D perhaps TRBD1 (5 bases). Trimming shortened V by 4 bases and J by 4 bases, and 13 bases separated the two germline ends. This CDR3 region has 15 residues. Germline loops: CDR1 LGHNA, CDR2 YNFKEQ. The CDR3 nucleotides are TGTGCCAGCAGCCTCCCGGGACGGAATAATGAAAAACTGTTTTTT. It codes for CASSLPGRNNEKLFF.

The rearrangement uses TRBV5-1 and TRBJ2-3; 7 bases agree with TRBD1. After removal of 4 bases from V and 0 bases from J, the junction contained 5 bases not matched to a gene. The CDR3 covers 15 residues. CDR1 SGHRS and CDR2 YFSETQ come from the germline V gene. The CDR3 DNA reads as TGCGCCAGCAGCGAAGGGGACAGTAGCACAGATACGCAGTATTTT. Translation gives CASSEGDSSTDTQYF. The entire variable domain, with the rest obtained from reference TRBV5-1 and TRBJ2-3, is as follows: KAGVTQTPRYLIKTRGQQVTLSCSPISGHRSVSWYQQTPGQGLQFLFEYFSETQRNKGNFPGRFSGRQFSNSRSEMNVSTLELGDSALYLCASSEGDSSTDTQYFGPGTRLTVL.

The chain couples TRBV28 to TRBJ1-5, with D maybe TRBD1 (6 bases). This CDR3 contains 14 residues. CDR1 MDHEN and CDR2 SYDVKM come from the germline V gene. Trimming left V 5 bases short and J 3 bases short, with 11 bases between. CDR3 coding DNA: TGTGCCAGCAGTACCGGGACACACAATCAGCCCCAGCATTTT. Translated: CASSTGTHNQPQHF.

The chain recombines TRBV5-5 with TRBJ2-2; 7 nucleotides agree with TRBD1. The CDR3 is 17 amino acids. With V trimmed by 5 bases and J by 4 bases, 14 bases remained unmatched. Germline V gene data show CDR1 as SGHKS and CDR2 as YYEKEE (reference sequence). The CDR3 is CASRKGQTIIPTGELFF. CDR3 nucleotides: TGTGCCAGCAGGAAGGGACAGACTATAATTCCCACCGGGGAGCTGTTTTTT.

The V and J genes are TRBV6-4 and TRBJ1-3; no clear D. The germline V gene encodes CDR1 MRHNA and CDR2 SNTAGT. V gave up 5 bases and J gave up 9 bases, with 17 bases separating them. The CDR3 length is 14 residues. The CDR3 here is CASSPRSGLSTIYF. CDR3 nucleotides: TGTGCCAGCAGTCCCCGATCCGGATTAAGCACCATATATTTT.

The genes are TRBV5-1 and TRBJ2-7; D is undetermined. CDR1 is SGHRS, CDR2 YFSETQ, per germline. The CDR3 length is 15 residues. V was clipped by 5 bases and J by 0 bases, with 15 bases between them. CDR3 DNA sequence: TGCGCCAGCAGTTCCGGGCCACTCGGCTCCTACGAGCAGTACTTC. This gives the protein CASSSGPLGSYEQYF.

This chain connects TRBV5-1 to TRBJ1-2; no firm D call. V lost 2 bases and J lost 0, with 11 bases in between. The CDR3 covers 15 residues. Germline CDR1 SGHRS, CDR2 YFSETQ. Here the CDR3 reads CASSLSANANYGYTF. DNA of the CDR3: TGCGCCAGCAGCTTAAGCGCCAACGCTAACTATGGCTACACCTTC.

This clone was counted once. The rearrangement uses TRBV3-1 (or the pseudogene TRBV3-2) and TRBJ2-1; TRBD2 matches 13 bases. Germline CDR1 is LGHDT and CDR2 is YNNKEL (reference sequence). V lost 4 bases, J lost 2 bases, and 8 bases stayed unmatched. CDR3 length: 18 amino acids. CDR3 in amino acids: CASSRFRLAGGTYNEQFF. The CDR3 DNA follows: TGTGCCAGCAGCCGATTCAGACTAGCGGGGGGTACCTACAATGAGCAGTTCTTC.

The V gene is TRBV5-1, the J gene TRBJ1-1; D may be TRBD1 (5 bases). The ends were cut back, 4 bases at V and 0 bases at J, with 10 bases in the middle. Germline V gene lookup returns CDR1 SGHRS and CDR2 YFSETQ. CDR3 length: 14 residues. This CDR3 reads CASSRDGLNTEAFF. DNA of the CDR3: TGCGCCAGCAGCCGGGACGGTCTGAACACTGAAGCTTTCTTT.